The sequence of this T cell receptor (beta chain) was determined in a study of T cell responses to AZD1222 COVID-19 vaccine. Whole-study results and caveats: Close to half of all spike-specific TCRs reportedly target regions of the variants that are unmutated. Most donors were white British, females outnumbered males, and clonal diversity was possibly underestimated. Spike was spanned by vaccine-associated CD4 TCRs, which were dominant at 160-218 and 743-854. Scientists sampled the repertoires only once the peak T cell response had passed.

Turning to this clone: No antigen is known for it.

CDR1 is LNHDA and CDR2 is SQIVND in the germline V gene (reference sequence). The CDR3 contains 10 residues. V was trimmed by 9 bases and J by 4 bases, leaving 4 bases between them. Assay used: immunoSEQ multiplex PCR; TCRdb lists only in-frame clones, some missing. The sample gives approximately 50,000 clones, 75% to 90% of which show up once; 6.9% is in the top ten. The V gene is TRBV19, the J gene TRBJ1-3; D gene uncertain. This TCR was recovered from an adult who received the AZD1222 COVID-19 vaccine. The sample consisted of peripheral blood, taken 28 days after the second AZD1222 dose. CDR3 sequence (DNA): TGTGCCAGAGGCGGAAACACCATATATTTT. It codes for CARGGNTIYF. The full variable domain, rest sourced from reference TRBV19 and TRBJ1-3, is DGGITQSPKYLFRKEGQNVTLSCEQNLNHDAMYWYRQDPGQGLRLIYYSQIVNDFQKGDIAEGYSVSREKKESFPLTVTSAQKNPTAFYLCARGGNTIYFGEGSWLTVV.